This is a list of T cell receptor beta chains from one sample in a study of blood T cell repertoires in COVID-19. Data came from immunoSEQ multiplex PCR; TCRdb stores just in-frame clones and leaves some out. This table holds 100,000 or so clones, around 83% found once. Material: peripheral blood. The receptor set was obtained from an elderly woman with acute or convalescent COVID-19. CDR3s include the opening cysteine and the closing phenylalanine or tryptophan. The size field is filled for only some rows; it gives once, few, many or a size class.

TRBJ2-5,TRBV10-3,NA,CAIRGGAQETQYF
TRBJ2-3,TRBV5-1,NA,CASSFGTGKWDTQYF
TRBJ1-5,TRBV19,NA,CASSIDHDSRKPQHF
TRBJ1-6,TRBV2,NA,CASSGGSGVRNSPLHF
TRBJ1-2,TRBV14,NA,CASSRDRVGYTF
TRBJ2-2,TRBV9,NA,CASSVGLAVNTGELFF
TRBJ2-1,TRBV29-1,NA,CSVNGLAGVSWDNEQFF
TRBJ2-3,TRBV5-4,NA,CASSLDRAEDTQYF
TRBJ1-3,TRBV7-2,NA,CASSLAPTGGVDTIYF
TRBJ2-2,TRBV3-1/TRBV3-2,NA,CASSQEFRDREIGIGELFF
TRBJ2-5,TRBV11-2,NA,CASRPGGGRWETQYF
TRBJ2-1,TRBV6-4,once,CASSDSSAGGYNEQFF
TRBJ1-4,TRBV6-5,NA,CASRDKTNEKLFF
TRBJ2-2,TRBV5-6,NA,CASRLGAGNTGELFF
TRBJ2-3,TRBV2,NA,CASGPNYSTDTQYF
TRBJ2-2,TRBV6-5,NA,CASSYTAGQGAGELFF
TRBJ2-5,TRBV11-3,NA,CASSRIGETQYF
TRBJ1-4,TRBV11-1,NA,CASSRRQGATTEKLFF
TRBJ2-5,TRBV24-1,NA,CATSDGETQYF
TRBJ2-5,TRBV21-1,NA,CASSAAGLAGGPFRRETQYF
TRBJ2-2,TRBV9,NA,CASSDPLGPPNTGELFF
TRBJ1-1,TRBV18,NA,CASSPAGYGEAFF
TRBJ2-2,TRBV11-3,NA,CASSPGGQNTGELFF
TRBJ2-7,TRBV28,NA,CASSLEVGSYEQYF
TRBJ1-6,TRBV30,NA,CAWSRGQGAMGSPLHF
TRBJ2-1,TRBV15,NA,CATSREADRATYNEQFF
TRBJ2-3,TRBV5-1,once,CASSRGLSSMRGTSTDTQYF
TRBJ2-5,TRBV5-1,NA,CASSTGLAGAETQYF
TRBJ2-1,TRBV10-3,NA,CAISEGEGGSEQFF
TRBJ2-7,TRBV5-4,NA,CASSPMDSSYEQYF
TRBJ2-5,TRBV5-6,NA,CASSLGAAQETQYF
TRBJ2-3,TRBV9,NA,CASSAAAGQGFPDTQYF